These T cell receptor beta chains were read from a single sample in a study of technical replicates of blood from a few donors. This table comes from immunoSEQ multiplex PCR, and its TCRdb copy is limited to in-frame clones, with some not included. The data show some 80,000 clones, around 97% seen once. Sample: T cells isolated from PBMCs. The source of these receptors is a human donor in good health. Both conserved end residues are part of each CDR3. D genes are given only for firm matches. Some rows have no size entry. The others give once, few or many, or a class for an expanded clone.

DNA | CDR3 | V | length | size | J | D
TGTGCCAGCAGTTACGACAGTAACTATGGCTACACCTTC | CASSYDSNYGYTF | TRBV6-6 | 13 | . | TRBJ1-2 | .
TGTGCCAGCAGGGCAGGGGGCTCTAGCACTGAAGCTTTCTTT | CASRAGGSSTEAFF | TRBV25-1 | 14 | . | TRBJ1-1 | TRBD1
TGTGCCAGCAGCGTCACTAGCGCCGAGCAGTACTTC | CASSVTSAEQYF | TRBV7-2 | 12 | once | TRBJ2-7 | TRBD2
TGCAGCGTTCGAAGCGGGAGCGAAACAGTCAATGAGCAGTTCTTC | CSVRSGSETVNEQFF | TRBV29-1 | 15 | . | TRBJ2-1 | TRBD2
TGTGCCAGCAGCTTACCCGACAGTTCCGGGGAGCTGTTTTTT | CASSLPDSSGELFF | TRBV7-3 | 14 | . | TRBJ2-2 | .
TGTGCCAGCAGTGAATTGTGGGGGAGGGATGAAAAACTGTTTTTT | CASSELWGRDEKLFF | TRBV6-1 | 15 | . | TRBJ1-4 | .
TGTGCCAGCAGTTACGGGGGGGACACTGAAGCTTTCTTT | CASSYGGDTEAFF | TRBV6-5 | 13 | . | TRBJ1-1 | .
TGTGCCAGCAGCCATGCCGGGACATCCGTGGACATTCAGTACTTC | CASSHAGTSVDIQYF | TRBV5-6 | 15 | once | TRBJ2-4 | .
TGTGCCAGCAGTCCCGGGTTAGCGGGGCCCTACGAGCAGTACTTC | CASSPGLAGPYEQYF | TRBV28 | 15 | . | TRBJ2-7 | TRBD2
TGTGCCAGCAGCCGGACAGGGAACACTGAAGCTTTCTTT | CASSRTGNTEAFF | TRBV2 | 13 | . | TRBJ1-1 | TRBD1
TGTGCCAGCAGTTTGGGCCTAGCGGGAGACGAGCAGTACTTC | CASSLGLAGDEQYF | TRBV27 | 14 | . | TRBJ2-7 | TRBD2
TGTGCCAGCAGTATGGACAGTAACACCGGGGAGCTGTTTTTT | CASSMDSNTGELFF | TRBV27 | 14 | . | TRBJ2-2 | .
TGTGCCAGCAGCCTACAGGGGTCTCTCTACACAGATACGCAGTATTTT | CASSLQGSLYTDTQYF | TRBV28 | 16 | . | TRBJ2-3 | TRBD1
TGTGCCAGCAGTTATGGGGCCGGTGAGCAGTTCTTC | CASSYGAGEQFF | TRBV6-5 | 12 | . | TRBJ2-1 | .
TGCAGTGCTGCCAGGGAAGATGGCTACACCTTC | CSAAREDGYTF | TRBV20-1 | 11 | once | TRBJ1-2 | .
TGTGCCAGCAGTGCGCGGGGGCCTGAGACTGAAGCTTTCTTT | CASSARGPETEAFF | TRBV6-4 | 14 | . | TRBJ1-1 | .
TGTGCCAGCAGTGAGAAATACGAGGCCGGGAGCTATGGCTACACCTTC | CASSEKYEAGSYGYTF | TRBV6-1 | 16 | . | TRBJ1-2 | .
TGTGCCAGCAGTGACTCGGGACTAGCGGGTCCGAATGAGCAGTTCTTC | CASSDSGLAGPNEQFF | TRBV6-4 | 16 | . | TRBJ2-1 | TRBD2
TGTGCCAGCAGTCTCGTTAACAGGTCTCCCTACAATGAGCAGTTCTTC | CASSLVNRSPYNEQFF | TRBV6-6 | 16 | . | TRBJ2-1 | .
TGTGCCATCAGATCCGGGGTCTCCAACACCGGGGAGCTGTTTTTT | CAIRSGVSNTGELFF | TRBV10-3 | 15 | . | TRBJ2-2 | .
TGTGCCAGTAGTATAAGGGGAGGGGCGCCGAATCAGCCCCAGCATTTT | CASSIRGGAPNQPQHF | TRBV19 | 16 | . | TRBJ1-5 | .
TGTGCCAGCAGCTACTCTGGGGGCTCAGAGACCCAGTACTTC | CASSYSGGSETQYF | TRBV6-5 | 14 | . | TRBJ2-5 | .
TGCAGCGTTCAACAGACATTATCGAACACTGAAGCTTTCTTT | CSVQQTLSNTEAFF | TRBV29-1 | 14 | . | TRBJ1-1 | .
TGTGCCATCAATGAGGGGACAGGGGCGCATTACGAGCAGTACTTC | CAINEGTGAHYEQYF | TRBV10-3 | 15 | . | TRBJ2-7 | TRBD1
TGTGCCAGCAGTTCCCAATTGGGGAAGGGGAATCCTCACGAGCAGTACTTC | CASSSQLGKGNPHEQYF | TRBV25-1 | 17 | . | TRBJ2-7 | .
TGTGCCAGCAGCTTGGCGGACAGGGAAAATGGCTACACCTTC | CASSLADRENGYTF | TRBV5-6 | 14 | . | TRBJ1-2 | TRBD1
TGTGCCAGTAGTATTTATGGGACAGCCCATGAAGCTTTCTTT | CASSIYGTAHEAFF | TRBV19 | 14 | once | TRBJ1-1 | TRBD1
TGTGCCAGCAAGGACAGGGCGGAATCCTACAATGAGCAGTTCTTC | CASKDRAESYNEQFF | TRBV2 | 15 | . | TRBJ2-1 | TRBD1
TGTGCCAGCAGCTTAAGCGACAGTCTTCATCAGCCCCAGCATTTT | CASSLSDSLHQPQHF | TRBV7-9 | 15 | . | TRBJ1-5 | .
TGTGCCAGCAGCCACGACAGGGGGAGGAACACTGAAGCTTTCTTT | CASSHDRGRNTEAFF | TRBV5-4 | 15 | . | TRBJ1-1 | TRBD1
TGCGCCAGCAGCCAAGGGGGACAGGCGGGCTACGAGCAGTACTTC | CASSQGGQAGYEQYF | TRBV4-1 | 15 | . | TRBJ2-7 | TRBD1
TGCGCCAGCAGCCACGTCTACAGTGAGCAGTTCTTC | CASSHVYSEQFF | TRBV4-1 | 12 | . | TRBJ2-1 | .
TGTGCCAGCAGCTTGACAGCGAACACTGAAGCTTTCTTT | CASSLTANTEAFF | TRBV7-3 | 13 | . | TRBJ1-1 | .
TGTGCCAGCAGCCGGGACAGGTCGAACGGGCCCCAGCATTTT | CASSRDRSNGPQHF | TRBV7-9 | 14 | . | TRBJ1-5 | TRBD1
TGTGCCAGTAGACAGGGAGGTTCTCATGAAAAACTGTTTTTT | CASRQGGSHEKLFF | TRBV27 | 14 | . | TRBJ1-4 | TRBD1
TGTGCCAGACAGGGTCTTGGATCCTGGAACACTGAAGCTTTCTTT | CARQGLGSWNTEAFF | TRBV2 | 15 | . | TRBJ1-1 | .
TGTGCCAGCAGCTTGGGACTAGCGGGGAAGGCCTACGAGCAGTACTTC | CASSLGLAGKAYEQYF | TRBV7-6 | 16 | . | TRBJ2-7 | TRBD2
TGTGCCAGCAGCTTAGACGGGGAAGAGACCCAGTACTTC | CASSLDGEETQYF | TRBV11-1 | 13 | . | TRBJ2-5 | .
TGTGCCGGCTGGGAGACCCAGTACTTC | CAGWETQYF | TRBV25-1 | 9 | . | TRBJ2-5 | .
TGCGCCAGCCGAGGACTAGCGGGAGGTAGTACAGATACGCAGTATTTT | CASRGLAGGSTDTQYF | TRBV5-1 | 16 | . | TRBJ2-3 | TRBD2
TGTGCCAGCAGTTACGATACTTTATCCTCTGGAAACACCATATATTTT | CASSYDTLSSGNTIYF | TRBV6-5 | 16 | . | TRBJ1-3 | .
TGCGCCAGCAGCCAAGAAATATGGCGAGCGGGAGAGTCCTACAATGAGCAGTTCTTC | CASSQEIWRAGESYNEQFF | TRBV4-1 | 19 | . | TRBJ2-1 | TRBD2
TGTGCCAGCAGCTTAGCCACCGGACAGCCATATGGCTACACCTTC | CASSLATGQPYGYTF | TRBV7-2 | 15 | . | TRBJ1-2 | .
TGTGCCAGCAGCTCGAGGGAGGCAAGCACAGATACGCAGTATTTT | CASSSREASTDTQYF | TRBV2 | 15 | . | TRBJ2-3 | .
TGCGCCAGCAGCCCCCTCCAGGGTGGAGAGTACGAGCAGTACTTC | CASSPLQGGEYEQYF | TRBV5-1 | 15 | . | TRBJ2-7 | .
TGTGCCAGCACCCCCCACCGGGACTTCAATGGCTACACCTTC | CASTPHRDFNGYTF | TRBV27 | 14 | . | TRBJ1-2 | .
TGTGCCAGCAGCGTAGACGCGGGAGTATCCTACAATGAGCAGTTCTTC | CASSVDAGVSYNEQFF | TRBV9 | 16 | . | TRBJ2-1 | TRBD2
TGTGCCAGCAGCGCGCGGGAGGAAGAGACCCAGTACTTC | CASSAREEETQYF | TRBV7-6 | 13 | once | TRBJ2-5 | TRBD2
TGTGCCAGCAGCGGGGACTTTTCCTTGAACACTGAAGCTTTCTTT | CASSGDFSLNTEAFF | TRBV7-2 | 15 | . | TRBJ1-1 | .
TGTGCCAGCCGCTTATCTCTGGAGGATGAAAAACTGTTTTTT | CASRLSLEDEKLFF | TRBV27 | 14 | . | TRBJ1-4 | .
TGTGCCATCAGCCCCTCAGGGGGGTCCTACAATGAGCAGTTCTTC | CAISPSGGSYNEQFF | TRBV10-3 | 15 | . | TRBJ2-1 | .
TGTGCCAGCAGCCAAGTTCAGAGGACTGAAGCTTTCTTT | CASSQVQRTEAFF | TRBV4-2 | 13 | . | TRBJ1-1 | .
TGCGCCAGCAGCTTCCTAGCGGGAGGGAATGAGCAGTTCTTC | CASSFLAGGNEQFF | TRBV5-1 | 14 | . | TRBJ2-1 | TRBD2
TGTGCCAGCAGCTTTGTCGGCTATGGCTACACCTTC | CASSFVGYGYTF | TRBV28 | 12 | . | TRBJ1-2 | .
TGTGCCAGCAGCTTAGTAGGCGGGGCCTACGAGCAGTACTTC | CASSLVGGAYEQYF | TRBV11-3 | 14 | . | TRBJ2-7 | .
TGTGCCAGCAGTTACATAGCGGGAGTCGATGAGCAGTTCTTC | CASSYIAGVDEQFF | TRBV6-5 | 14 | . | TRBJ2-1 | TRBD2
TGTGCCAGCAGCCTGGGGACAGGGAGGAACGAGCAGTACTTC | CASSLGTGRNEQYF | TRBV7-8 | 14 | . | TRBJ2-7 | TRBD1
TGTGCCAGCAGCTTACGAACCGGGACAGGGGTCGAGCAGTACTTC | CASSLRTGTGVEQYF | TRBV11-3 | 15 | . | TRBJ2-7 | TRBD1
TGTGCCAGCAGTCGACGGGGGGATGGCTACACCTTC | CASSRRGDGYTF | TRBV6-5 | 12 | once | TRBJ1-2 | .
TGTGCCAGCAGTTTACAGGCGGGAGCGGAAATTAGCTACGAGCAGTACTTC | CASSLQAGAEISYEQYF | TRBV27 | 17 | . | TRBJ2-7 | TRBD2